These 32 T cell receptor beta chains originate from one sample sequenced in a study of shared clonotypes between healthy human individuals. Profiling relied on immunoSEQ multiplex PCR, and the TCRdb table lists in-frame clones only, not all of them. The sample has more than 2 million clones; 90% to 95% are singletons. CD45RO-negative, CCR7-positively selected cells formed the naive CD8 fraction, excluding terminally differentiated effector memory CD45RA+ cells. Sequencing used naive CD8+ T cells from PBMCs. The receptors derive from a man between 18 and 35 years old in good health. Some clones in this sample may be carry-over from other donors' samples.

This clone has more than one count but fewer than ten. The chain recombines TRBV6-5 with TRBJ1-1; D is unresolved. Between the trimmed V and J ends, which lost 0 bases and 7 bases, there was a span of 9 bases. The CDR3 loop spans 13 amino acids. Germline values: CDR1 MNHEY, CDR2 SVGAGI. CDR3: CASSYSRVSEAFF. The CDR3 DNA sequence: TGTGCCAGCAGTTACTCGAGAGTCAGTGAAGCTTTCTTT.

The chain has TRBV9 and TRBJ1-1, with 7 positions matching TRBD1. Germline CDR1 SGDLS, CDR2 YYNGEE. CDR3 length equals 16 residues. Trimming removed 0 bases from V and 0 bases from J; junction bases left unmatched: 5. CDR3 coding DNA: TGTGCCAGCAGCGTAGGGGGACAGCTAATGAACACTGAAGCTTTCTTT. It encodes CASSVGGQLMNTEAFF.

The rearrangement uses TRBV6-5 and TRBJ1-2; the match to TRBD1 covers 7 bases. J lost 4 bases, V lost 4 bases, and 9 bases had no gene match. The CDR3 spans 15 residues. The V gene's germline CDR1 is MNHEY and CDR2 SVGAGI. CDR3 protein: CASSSDLTGLYGYTF. Here the CDR3 DNA reads TGTGCCAGCAGTTCCGACCTGACAGGGCTCTATGGCTACACCTTC.

The V gene is TRBV5-6, the J gene TRBJ1-2; a weak D match, TRBD1 (6 bases). V gave up 4 bases and J gave up 3 bases, with 19 bases separating them. Per germline, CDR1 SGHDT and CDR2 YYEEEE. The CDR3 spans 16 residues. The CDR3 spells CASSLLVAGVDYGYTF. The CDR3 DNA follows: TGTGCCAGCAGCCTACTAGTGGCAGGGGTTGACTATGGCTACACCTTC.

The J gene is TRBJ2-3, the V gene TRBV6-1; tentatively, D is TRBD1 (6 bases). Germline assignment: CDR1 MNHNS and CDR2 SASEGT. The CDR3 has 14 amino acids. V was cut by 6 bases and J by 6 bases, with 16 bases left in between. The CDR3 reads CASRPGATTDTQYF. CDR3 nucleotides: TGTGCCAGCAGACCAGGGGCGACCACGGATACGCAGTATTTT.

The V and J genes are TRBV14 and TRBJ2-7; D is ambiguous. The CDR3 length is 14 residues. V shed 3 bases and J shed 2 bases, with 11 bases lying between them. From germline, CDR1 is SGHDN and CDR2 FVKESK. CDR3 nucleotides: TGTGCCAGCAGCCAGCTTCACCCAACCTACGAGCAGTACTTC. Translation: CASSQLHPTYEQYF.

This clone was detected once. Here the CDR3 DNA reads TGCGCCAGCAGCTCCCTACTCGAGCAGTACTTC. Residues: CASSSLLEQYF. The genes are TRBV5-1 and TRBJ2-7; unclear D gene. The CDR3 is made up of 11 amino acids. The germline V and J ends were trimmed by 3 bases and 6 bases, with 7 bases remaining between them. Germline loops: CDR1 SGHRS, CDR2 YFSETQ.

This sequence joins TRBV5-7 and TRBJ1-4, with D hard to call. TRBV5-7 is known as an ORF, though its function is uncertain. V was clipped by 4 bases and J by 8 bases, with 12 bases between them. CDR3 length: 13 amino acids. The CDR3 DNA reads as TGTGCCAGCAGCGACGGACGAAAGGAAAAACTGTTTTTT. It specifies CASSDGRKEKLFF.

The chain joins TRBV27 to TRBJ2-2; D not resolved. Trimming shortened V by 2 bases and J by 7 bases, and 8 bases separated the two germline ends. Germline V gene lookup returns CDR1 MNHEY and CDR2 SMNVEV (reference sequence). The CDR3 is 13 amino acids. The CDR3 is CASSLRPHGELFF. The CDR3 nucleotides are TGTGCCAGCAGTTTAAGACCCCACGGGGAGCTGTTTTTT.

This sequence joins TRBV7-8 and TRBJ1-1; tentative D call: TRBD1 (5 bases). This CDR3 contains 15 residues. The V gene's germline CDR1 is SGHVS and CDR2 FQNEAQ. V was shortened by 5 bases and J by 1 base, with 14 bases between the two germline ends. The CDR3 coding sequence is TGTGCCAGCAGCCTATCCCCGGGGCCGAACACTGAAGCTTTCTTT. The encoded protein is CASSLSPGPNTEAFF. The whole variable domain, filled in from reference TRBV7-8 and TRBJ1-1, reads GAGVSQSPRYKVAKRGQDVALRCDPISGHVSLFWYQQALGQGPEFLTYFQNEAQLDKSGLPSDRFFAERPEGSVSTLKIQRTQQEDSAVYLCASSLSPGPNTEAFFGQGTRLTVV.

This clone has a single count. This chain links TRBV20-1 with TRBJ2-7; D not resolved. The CDR3 is made up of 11 amino acids. The V gene's germline CDR1 is DFQATT and CDR2 SNEGSKA (reference sequence). The V gene lost 5 bases and the J gene lost 4 bases, with 9 bases spanning the gap. The CDR3 spells CSAPDRYEQYF. The DNA of the CDR3 is TGCAGTGCTCCGGATAGATACGAGCAGTACTTC.

This rearrangement joins TRBV30 to TRBJ2-7, with D unclear. Germline loops: CDR1 GTSNPN, CDR2 SVGIG (reference sequence). Trimming pared 5 bases from V and 2 bases from J, leaving 16 bases between. The CDR3 sequence is 14 residues long. CDR3 sequence (DNA): TGTGCCTGGGCTGGATGGACCGTTACCTACGAGCAGTACTTC. It codes for CAWAGWTVTYEQYF.

The chain is built from TRBV29-1 and TRBJ2-7, with 10 positions matching TRBD2. Germline V gives CDR1 SQVTM, CDR2 ANQGSEA. Losses at the gene ends were 4 bases for V and 0 bases for J; bases not matched to a gene: 6. The CDR3 runs to 15 residues. As DNA, the CDR3 is TGCAGCGTTGCTAGCGGGAGAGGGAACTCCTACGAGCAGTACTTC. It codes for CSVASGRGNSYEQYF.

CDR3 nucleotides: TGTGCCACCGATAGCGAGGGAGGGGAGCAGTACTTC. It is translated as CATDSEGGEQYF. The gene calls are TRBV10-3 and TRBJ2-7; 7 bases are shared with TRBD2. Losses at the gene ends were 10 bases for V and 7 bases for J; bases not matched to a gene: 10. This CDR3 region has 12 residues. Per the germline V gene, CDR1 is ENHRY and CDR2 is SYGVKD.

This clone was recorded only once. V is TRBV11-2 and J is TRBJ2-1; 8 bases fit TRBD1. The ends lost 5 bases at V and 4 bases at J; junction bases unmatched: 7. In germline, CDR1 is SGHAT, CDR2 FQNNGV. CDR3 size: 15 residues. CDR3 in amino acids: CASSLRGLGYNEQFF. As DNA, the CDR3 is TGTGCCAGCAGCCTCAGGGGGCTGGGTTACAATGAGCAGTTCTTC. Supplemented by reference TRBV11-2 and TRBJ2-1, the full variable domain reads EAGVAQSPRYKIIEKRQSVAFWCNPISGHATLYWYQQILGQGPKLLIQFQNNGVVDDSQLPKDRFSAERLKGVDSTLKIQPAKLEDSAVYLCASSLRGLGYNEQFFGPGTRLTVL.

The V call is TRBV28, the J call TRBJ1-5; D remains ambiguous. The CDR3 is 16 amino acids. The germline gives CDR1 MDHEN, CDR2 SYDVKM. V lost 1 base to trimming and J lost 7 bases, with 17 bases between them. Written as DNA, the CDR3 is TGTGCCAGCAGTTTATATCCCGCGGGCGCAGGACAGCCCCAGCATTTT. Translation: CASSLYPAGAGQPQHF.

This sequence joins TRBV7-9 and TRBJ2-7, with 13 nucleotides matching TRBD2. This CDR3 region has 16 residues. The V and J ends lost 5 bases and 7 bases, in that order; junction bases with no gene match: 11. Germline V gene sequence: CDR1 SEHNR, CDR2 FQNEAQ (reference sequence). In DNA, the CDR3 is TGTGCCAGCAGCCCGGTACTAGCGGGAGGGCCGGGTGAGCAGTACTTC. This gives the protein CASSPVLAGGPGEQYF.

This sequence joins TRBV10-2 and TRBJ2-7, with D possibly TRBD2 on 5 matching bases. Germline lookup yields CDR1 WSHSY and CDR2 SAAADI. Trimming took off 3 bases at V and 2 bases at J, with 8 bases between the two ends. The CDR3 is 13 amino acids. The DNA of the CDR3 is TGCGCCAGCAGTGACGGGGTCGCCTACGAGCAGTACTTC. Protein product: CASSDGVAYEQYF.

The chain combines TRBV19 with TRBJ2-1; D unresolved. V was cut by 5 bases and J by 1 base, with 21 bases left in between. The CDR3 has 18 residues. The germline gives CDR1 LNHDA, CDR2 SQIVND (reference sequence). The chain's CDR3 is CASSLSRPYEWSYNEQFF. The CDR3 bases are TGTGCCAGTAGTTTGAGTCGGCCCTACGAATGGTCCTACAATGAGCAGTTCTTC.

For this clone: Other DNA sequences in this specimen translate into the identical CDR3. The J gene is TRBJ2-1, the V gene TRBV6-6; D unresolved. V lost 2 bases, J lost 4 bases, and 3 bases lay in between. The CDR3 sequence is 12 residues long. Germline CDR1 MNHNY, CDR2 SVGAGI (reference sequence). CDR3 sequence: CASSYRYNEQFF. The CDR3 DNA follows: TGTGCCAGCAGTTACAGATACAATGAGCAGTTCTTC.

This clone was seen a handful of times. This rearrangement joins TRBV29-1 to TRBJ1-2, with D tentatively TRBD1 (5 bases). Between the trimmed V and J ends, which lost 0 bases and 8 bases, there was a span of 10 bases. Germline V CDR1 and CDR2: SQVTM, ANQGSEA. This CDR3 spans 12 amino acids. For the CDR3, the DNA is TGCAGCGTTGAAGATCCCCAGGGAGGCTACACCTTC. This encodes CSVEDPQGGYTF.

CDR3: CASSVDYEQYF. Here the CDR3 DNA reads TGTGCCAGCAGCGTTGACTACGAGCAGTACTTC. The V gene is TRBV9, the J gene TRBJ2-7; D not resolved. Germline CDR1 reads SGDLS; CDR2 reads YYNGEE. Trimming took 2 bases from V and 3 from J, leaving 3 bases between them. This CDR3 contains 11 residues.

The J gene is TRBJ1-2, the V gene TRBV9; D gene uncertain. In germline, CDR1 is SGDLS, CDR2 YYNGEE. CDR3 length equals 17 residues. With 0 bases removed from V and 6 bases from J, the gap between germline ends came to 21 bases. The CDR3 protein is CASSVGSRTSRGDGYTF. Here the CDR3 DNA reads TGTGCCAGCAGCGTAGGGAGCAGGACTAGCCGTGGGGATGGCTACACCTTC.

V and J are TRBV6-6 and TRBJ2-7; D may be TRBD1 or TRBD2 (8 bases each). The CDR3 has 14 amino acids. V was trimmed by 9 bases and J by 3 bases, leaving 18 bases between them. From germline, CDR1 is MNHNY and CDR2 SVGAGI (reference sequence). The CDR3 DNA reads as TGTGCCAGTTCTAGGACAGGGACTAGCTACGAGCAGTACTTC. It codes for CASSRTGTSYEQYF.

To note about this clone: Other nucleotide sequences in the sample specify the same CDR3. The rearrangement joins TRBV7-9 to TRBJ1-2; the D is unclear. Trimming shortened V by 1 base and J by 5 bases, and 11 bases separated the two germline ends. CDR1 is SEHNR, CDR2 FQNEAQ, per germline (reference sequence). This CDR3 has 14 residues. This CDR3 reads CASSLGTEPYGYTF. CDR3 DNA: TGTGCCAGCAGCTTAGGAACAGAACCGTATGGCTACACCTTC.

CDR3 in amino acids: CASSSGSGYEQYF. The CDR3 coding sequence is TGTGCCAGCAGCTCCGGATCGGGCTACGAGCAGTACTTC. V gene TRBV7-3 combines with J gene TRBJ2-7; unclear D gene. Germline-derived CDR1 and CDR2 are SGHTA and FQGTGA. The CDR3 is made up of 13 amino acids. V gave up 4 bases and J gave up 3 bases, with 10 bases separating them.

This clone was recorded only once. J is TRBJ2-7 and V is TRBV11-2, with D possibly TRBD1 on 7 matching bases. Trimming left V 0 bases short and J 0 bases short, with 15 bases between. CDR3 length equals 17 residues. Germline CDR1 SGHAT, CDR2 FQNNGV. CDR3 sequence: CASSLDPPRGDSYEQYF. In nucleotides, the CDR3 is TGTGCCAGCAGCTTAGATCCCCCCAGGGGGGACTCCTACGAGCAGTACTTC.

CDR3 DNA sequence: TGTGCCAGTAGTATAACTTGGGCTAGGGCGGAGAAGTCAGATACGCAGTATTTT. Residues: CASSITWARAEKSDTQYF. This chain connects TRBV19 to TRBJ2-3, with no clear D. Germline CDR1 reads LNHDA; CDR2 reads SQIVND (reference sequence). Trimming pared 2 bases from V and 4 bases from J, leaving 22 bases between. The CDR3 spans 18 residues.

J is TRBJ1-2 and V is TRBV6-1, with D maybe TRBD1 (5 bases). CDR1 and CDR2 from the germline V gene are MNHNS and SASEGT. The V and J ends lost 6 bases and 5 bases respectively, with 13 bases between them. The CDR3 is 13 amino acids. The DNA of the CDR3 is TGTGCCAGCAGGGACGCTGGGGGTTATGGCTACACCTTC. Its translation: CASRDAGGYGYTF.

This chain uses TRBV11-2 with TRBJ2-7; D possibly corresponds to TRBD2 (6 bases). The CDR3 has 15 residues. Trimming cost V 6 bases and J 3 bases, with 18 bases left between them. Germline V gene sequence: CDR1 SGHAT, CDR2 FQNNGV. CDR3 region: CASREEGFSFYEQYF. The CDR3 DNA reads TGTGCCAGCAGGGAGGAGGGGTTTTCATTCTACGAGCAGTACTTC.

This chain uses TRBV27 with TRBJ2-1, with 11 bases aligning to TRBD2. CDR1 and CDR2 from the germline V gene are MNHEY and SMNVEV (reference sequence). Trimming removed 6 bases from V and 2 bases from J; junction bases left unmatched: 9. This CDR3 is 17 amino acids long. The CDR3 region is CASRLGTSGSPYNEQFF. Here the CDR3 DNA reads TGTGCCAGCAGGCTCGGGACTAGCGGTTCCCCCTACAATGAGCAGTTCTTC.

This sequence joins TRBV5-8 and TRBJ2-5; 10 bases are a match to TRBD2. Germline assignment: CDR1 SGHTS and CDR2 YDEGEE. This CDR3 has 13 residues. The V segment lost 5 bases and the J segment 3 bases; nucleotides outside the gene matches: 1. The CDR3 nucleotides are TGTGCCAGCAGTACTAGCGGGGAAGAGACCCAGTACTTC. It specifies CASSTSGEETQYF.